This T cell receptor (beta chain) comes out of a study of cytomegalovirus exposure and HLA in healthy donors. Whole-study results and caveats: Follow-up analysis found HLA locus-dependent TCR association rates, highest for DRB1 and lowest for HLA-C. The study put 150 or so TCR beta chains on its list as cytomegalovirus-associated.

For this clone: What it binds is not known.

V was clipped by 4 bases and J by 4 bases, with 41 bases between them. The germline gives CDR1 LNHDA, CDR2 SQIVND (reference sequence). The length of the CDR3 is 24 residues. PCR used 60 Vbeta primers and 13 Jbeta primers. Clones were read by immunoSEQ multiplex PCR, and TCRdb kept only the in-frame ones, dropping some. The sample has under 130,000 clones, around three quarters seen once. The sequence came from a female donor in good health and CMV-seropositive. Sequencing input: PBMCs. The chain recombines TRBV19 with TRBJ2-1, with TRBD1 as a possible D gene (9 bases). The CDR3 region is CASSTRFGQGSRGGSLSLYNEQFF. The CDR3 region has the DNA TGTGCCAGTAGTACTAGGTTCGGACAGGGGTCCCGCGGGGGGTCCCTTTCCCTTTACAATGAGCAGTTCTTC.